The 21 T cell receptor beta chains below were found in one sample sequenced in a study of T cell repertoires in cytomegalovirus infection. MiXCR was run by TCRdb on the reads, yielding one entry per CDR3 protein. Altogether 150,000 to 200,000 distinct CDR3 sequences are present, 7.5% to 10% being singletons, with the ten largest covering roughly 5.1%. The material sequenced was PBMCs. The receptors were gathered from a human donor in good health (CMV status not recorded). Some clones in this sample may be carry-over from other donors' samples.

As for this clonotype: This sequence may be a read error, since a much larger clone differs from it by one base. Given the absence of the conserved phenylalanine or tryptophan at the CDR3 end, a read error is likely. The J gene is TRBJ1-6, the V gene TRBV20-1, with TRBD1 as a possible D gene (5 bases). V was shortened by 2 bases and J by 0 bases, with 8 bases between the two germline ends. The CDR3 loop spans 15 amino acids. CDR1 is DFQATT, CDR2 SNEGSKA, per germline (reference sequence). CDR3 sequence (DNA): TGCAGTGCTAGACCAGGGACCTCCTATAATTCACCCCTCCACCTT. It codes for CSARPGTSYNSPLHL.

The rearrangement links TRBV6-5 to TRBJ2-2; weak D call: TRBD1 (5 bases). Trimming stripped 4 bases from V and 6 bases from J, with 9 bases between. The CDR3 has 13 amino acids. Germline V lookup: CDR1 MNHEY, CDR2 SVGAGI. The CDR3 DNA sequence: TGTGCCAGCAGTTTGGGGCTATCCGGGGAGCTGTTTTTT. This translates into CASSLGLSGELFF.

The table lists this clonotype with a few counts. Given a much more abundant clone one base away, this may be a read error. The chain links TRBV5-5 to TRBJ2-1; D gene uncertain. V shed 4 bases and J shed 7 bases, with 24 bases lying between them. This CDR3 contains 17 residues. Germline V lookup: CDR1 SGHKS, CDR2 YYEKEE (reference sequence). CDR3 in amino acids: CASSQSPVSRLGNEQFF. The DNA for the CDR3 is TGTGCCAGCAGCCAGTCCCCGGTCTCGAGGTTAGGGAATGAGCAGTTCTTC.

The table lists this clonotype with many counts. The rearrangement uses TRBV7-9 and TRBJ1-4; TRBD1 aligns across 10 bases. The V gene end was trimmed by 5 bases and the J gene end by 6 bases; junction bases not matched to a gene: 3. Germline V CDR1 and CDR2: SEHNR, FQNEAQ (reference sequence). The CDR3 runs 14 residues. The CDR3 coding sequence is TGTGCCAGCAGCCCGGGACAGGGGTATGAAAAACTGTTTTTT. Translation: CASSPGQGYEKLFF. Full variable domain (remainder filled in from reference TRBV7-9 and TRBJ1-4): DTGVSQNPRHKITKRGQNVTFRCDPISEHNRLYWYRQTLGQGPEFLTYFQNEAQLEKSRLLSDRFSAERPKGSFSTLEIQRTEQGDSAMYLCASSPGQGYEKLFFGSGTQLSVL.

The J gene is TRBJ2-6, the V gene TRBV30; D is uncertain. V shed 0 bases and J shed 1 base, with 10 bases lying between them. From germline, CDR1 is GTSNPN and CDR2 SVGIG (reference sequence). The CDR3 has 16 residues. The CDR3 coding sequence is TGTGCCTGGAGTGTACGCGCTAGTTCTGGGGCCAACGTCCTGACTTTC. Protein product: CAWSVRASSGANVLTF.

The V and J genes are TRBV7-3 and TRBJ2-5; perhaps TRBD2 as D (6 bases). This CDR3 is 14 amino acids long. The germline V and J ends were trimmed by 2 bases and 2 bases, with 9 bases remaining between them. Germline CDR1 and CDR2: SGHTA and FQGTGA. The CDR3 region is CASSLYGGQETQYF. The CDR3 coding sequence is TGTGCCAGCAGCTTATATGGGGGGCAAGAGACCCAGTACTTC. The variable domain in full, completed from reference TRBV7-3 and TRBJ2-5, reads GAGVSQTPSNKVTEKGKYVELRCDPISGHTALYWYRQSLGQGPEFLIYFQGTGAADDSGLPNDRFFAVRPEGSVSTLKIQRTERGDSAVYLCASSLYGGQETQYFGPGTRLLVL.

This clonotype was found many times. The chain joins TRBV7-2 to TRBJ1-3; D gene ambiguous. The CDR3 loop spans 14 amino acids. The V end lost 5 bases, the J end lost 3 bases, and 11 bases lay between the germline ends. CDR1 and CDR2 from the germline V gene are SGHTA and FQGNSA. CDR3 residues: CASSLGYGGNTIYF. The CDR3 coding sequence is TGTGCCAGCAGCCTTGGGTACGGTGGAAACACCATATATTTT.

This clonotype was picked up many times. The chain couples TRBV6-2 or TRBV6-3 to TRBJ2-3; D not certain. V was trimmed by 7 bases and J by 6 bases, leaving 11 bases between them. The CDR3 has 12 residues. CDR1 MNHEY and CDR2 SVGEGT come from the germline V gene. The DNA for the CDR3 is TGTGCCAGCAACACCCTACGGGATACGCAGTATTTT. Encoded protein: CASNTLRDTQYF.

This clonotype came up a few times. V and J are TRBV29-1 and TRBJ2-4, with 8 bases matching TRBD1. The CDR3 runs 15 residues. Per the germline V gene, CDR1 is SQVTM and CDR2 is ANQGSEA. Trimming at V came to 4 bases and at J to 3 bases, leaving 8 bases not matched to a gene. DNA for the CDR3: TGCAGCGTTGCTACAGGGGGGTTTCGCAAAAACATTCAGTACTTC. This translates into CSVATGGFRKNIQYF.

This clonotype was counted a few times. CDR3: CASSWRLAEDTQYF. Here the CDR3 DNA reads TGTGCCAGCAGCTGGCGACTAGCGGAAGATACGCAGTATTTT. V usage is TRBV5-4 and J usage is TRBJ2-3; 9 bases agree with TRBD2. V was clipped by 3 bases and J by 5 bases; unmatched bases: 4. Germline V gives CDR1 SGHNT, CDR2 YYREEE (reference sequence). There are 14 residues in the CDR3.

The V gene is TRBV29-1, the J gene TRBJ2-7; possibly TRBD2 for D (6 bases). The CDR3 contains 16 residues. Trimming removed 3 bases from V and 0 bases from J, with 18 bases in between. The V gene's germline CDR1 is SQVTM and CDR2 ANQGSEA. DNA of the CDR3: TGCAGCGTTGAGGCACCGGGGGATTATAGCTCCTACGAGCAGTACTTC. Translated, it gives CSVEAPGDYSSYEQYF.

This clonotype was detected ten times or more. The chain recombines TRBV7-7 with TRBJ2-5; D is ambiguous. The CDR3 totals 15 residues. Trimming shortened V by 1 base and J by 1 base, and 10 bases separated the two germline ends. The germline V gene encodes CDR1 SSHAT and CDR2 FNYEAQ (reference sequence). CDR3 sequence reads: CASSLESSPQETQYF. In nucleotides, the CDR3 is TGTGCCAGCAGCTTAGAGTCCAGCCCCCAAGAGACCCAGTACTTC.

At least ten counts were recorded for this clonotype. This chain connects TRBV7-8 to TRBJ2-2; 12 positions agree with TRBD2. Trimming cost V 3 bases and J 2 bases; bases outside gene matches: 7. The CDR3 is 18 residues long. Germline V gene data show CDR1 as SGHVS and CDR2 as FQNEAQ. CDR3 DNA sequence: TGTGCCAGCAGCTTGAGCGCTAGCGGGGGGGCCAACACCGGGGAGCTGTTTTTT. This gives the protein CASSLSASGGANTGELFF.

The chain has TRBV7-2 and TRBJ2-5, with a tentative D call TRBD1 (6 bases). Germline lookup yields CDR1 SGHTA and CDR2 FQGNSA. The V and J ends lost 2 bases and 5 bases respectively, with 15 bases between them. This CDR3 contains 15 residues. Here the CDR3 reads CASSLTLTGLETQYF. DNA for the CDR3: TGTGCCAGCAGCTTAACTCTGACAGGTCTGGAGACCCAGTACTTC.

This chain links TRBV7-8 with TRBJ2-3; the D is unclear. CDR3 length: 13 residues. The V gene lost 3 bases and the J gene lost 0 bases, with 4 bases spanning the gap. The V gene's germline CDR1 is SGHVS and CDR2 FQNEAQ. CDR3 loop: CASSFLSTDTQYF. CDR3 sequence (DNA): TGTGCCAGCAGCTTTCTTAGCACAGATACGCAGTATTTT. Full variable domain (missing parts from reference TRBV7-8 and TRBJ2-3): GAGVSQSPRYKVAKRGQDVALRCDPISGHVSLFWYQQALGQGPEFLTYFQNEAQLDKSGLPSDRFFAERPEGSVSTLKIQRTQQEDSAVYLCASSFLSTDTQYFGPGTRLTVL.

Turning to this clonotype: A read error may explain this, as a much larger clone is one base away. In nucleotides, the CDR3 is TGTGCCAGCAGCTTAGGCCCCCTAAGCGGGGGGATATCGGGAGATACGCGGTATTTT. It translates to CASSLGPLSGGISGDTRYF. The chain couples TRBV7-2 to TRBJ2-3; 9 bases are shared with TRBD2. CDR1 and CDR2 from the germline V gene are SGHTA and FQGNSA. The CDR3 consists of 19 residues.

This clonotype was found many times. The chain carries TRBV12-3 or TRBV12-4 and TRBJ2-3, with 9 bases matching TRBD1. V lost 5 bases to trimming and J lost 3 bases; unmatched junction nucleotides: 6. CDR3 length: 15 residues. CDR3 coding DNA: TGTGCCAGCAGTCCCTACAGGGGGCGAACAGATACGCAGTATTTT. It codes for CASSPYRGRTDTQYF.

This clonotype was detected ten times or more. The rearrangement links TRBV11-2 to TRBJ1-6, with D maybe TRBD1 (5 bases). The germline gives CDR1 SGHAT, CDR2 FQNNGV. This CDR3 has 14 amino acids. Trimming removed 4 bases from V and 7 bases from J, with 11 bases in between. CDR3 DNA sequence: TGTGCCAGCAGCTCGGCGACAGCAAATTCACCCCTCCACTTT. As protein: CASSSATANSPLHF.

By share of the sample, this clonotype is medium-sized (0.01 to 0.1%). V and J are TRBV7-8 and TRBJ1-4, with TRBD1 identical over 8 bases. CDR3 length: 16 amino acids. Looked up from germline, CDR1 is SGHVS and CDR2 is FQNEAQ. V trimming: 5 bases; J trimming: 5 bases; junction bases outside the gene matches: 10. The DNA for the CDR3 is TGTGCCAGCAGCAACAACCCGGGACAGGCGAATGAAAAACTGTTTTTT. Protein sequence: CASSNNPGQANEKLFF.

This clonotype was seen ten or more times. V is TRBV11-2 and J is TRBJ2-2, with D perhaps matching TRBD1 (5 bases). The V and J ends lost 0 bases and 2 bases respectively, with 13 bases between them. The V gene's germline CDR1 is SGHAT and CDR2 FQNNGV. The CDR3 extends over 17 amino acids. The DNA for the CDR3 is TGTGCCAGCAGCTTAGATAACAGGCAGCGAAACACCGGGGAGCTGTTTTTT. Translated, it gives CASSLDNRQRNTGELFF.

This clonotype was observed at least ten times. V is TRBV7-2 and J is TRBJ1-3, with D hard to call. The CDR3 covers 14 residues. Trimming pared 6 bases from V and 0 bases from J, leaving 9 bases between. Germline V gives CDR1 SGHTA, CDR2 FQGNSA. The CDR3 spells CASRLTSSGNTIYF. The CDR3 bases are TGTGCCAGCAGACTCACGAGCTCTGGAAACACCATATATTTT.